Listed here is a single TCR beta chain. This record comes from a study of Ad26.COV2.S vaccination and SARS-CoV-2 variants. CDR1 and CDR2 (germline): SNHLY, FYNNEI. Germline trimming cut 7 bases from V and 7 bases from J; bases unmatched to any gene: 7. This CDR3 comprises 14 residues. Treatment here: some 20 received Ad26.COV2.S at low or high dose, single or two shots; about 5 received placebo; per-sample allocation not given. Sampling was performed 63 days after the first vaccine or placebo injection. Boston supplied an adult donor aged 18-55 years. The administered vaccine (an Ad26 vector) expressed Wuhan-strain SARS-CoV-2 spike. Produced via immunoSEQ multiplex PCR; TCRdb's table is partial and in-frame only. The data contain about 680,000 clones, around 92% of them seen just once; the ten biggest clones take up about 1.5%.

The clonotype was recovered from a person aged 18-65 years who received the Ad26.COV2.S COVID-19 vaccine or a placebo. The V gene is TRBV2, the J gene TRBJ2-2; TRBD1 aligns across 9 bases. The material sequenced was peripheral blood, taken in a trial of Ad26.COV2.S vaccine versus placebo. The CDR3 protein is CASNLQGAGGELFF. CDR3 DNA sequence: TGTGCCAGCAATCTACAGGGGGCTGGCGGGGAGCTGTTTTTT.